The rows below give T cell receptor beta chains drawn from one sample of a study of early T cells in non-severe SARS-CoV-2 infection. TCRdb re-called the 5' RACE reads through MiXCR, storing one row per CDR3 protein. The top ten clones hold 6% to 8% of a sample with approximately 70,000 distinct CDR3 sequences, 10% of them seen once. The sample was whole blood, taken at baseline. The receptors shown here come from an adult who was a healthcare worker with PCR-confirmed SARS-CoV-2 infection or an uninfected control (not recorded which). The CDR3 runs from the conserved cysteine through the conserved F or W. Fields, in order: V gene, clone size, J gene, D gene, CDR3 DNA, CDR3 protein. The D gene is left open where the match is weak. The listing skips clone size in some rows; elsewhere it reads once, few, many or a size class.

v_call: TRBV11-3; clone_size: few; j_call: TRBJ1-6; d_call: .; cdr3_nt: TGTGCCAGCAGCTTTGAGGGGTTACCTAATTCACCCCTCCACTTT; cdr3_aa: CASSFEGLPNSPLHF
v_call: TRBV11-3; clone_size: many; j_call: TRBJ2-7; d_call: TRBD2; cdr3_nt: TGTGCCAGCAGCCCACGGGACTACTTTGGAGAGCAGTACTTC; cdr3_aa: CASSPRDYFGEQYF
v_call: TRBV6-6; clone_size: many; j_call: TRBJ1-4; d_call: TRBD1; cdr3_nt: TGTGCCAGCAGTTACGCCGGGACAGGGAATGAAAAACTGTTTTTT; cdr3_aa: CASSYAGTGNEKLFF
v_call: TRBV12-3/TRBV12-4; clone_size: many; j_call: TRBJ1-1; d_call: .; cdr3_nt: TGTGCCAGCTTGTTGGGGGGCACTGAAGCTTTCTTT; cdr3_aa: CASLLGGTEAFF
v_call: TRBV30; clone_size: few; j_call: TRBJ1-6; d_call: .; cdr3_nt: TGTGCCTGGGTGGAAGGATCAGGTACACCCCTCCACTTT; cdr3_aa: CAWVEGSGTPLHF
v_call: TRBV27; clone_size: .; j_call: TRBJ2-7; d_call: TRBD2; cdr3_nt: TGTGCCAGCAGCCTAAGCGGGGCCCACTCCTACGAGCAGTACTTC; cdr3_aa: CASSLSGAHSYEQYF
v_call: TRBV19; clone_size: .; j_call: TRBJ2-3; d_call: TRBD1; cdr3_nt: TGTGCCAGTAGAGACAGGGCCGGAAGCAGCACAGATACGCAGTATTTT; cdr3_aa: CASRDRAGSSTDTQYF
v_call: TRBV29-1; clone_size: .; j_call: TRBJ1-5; d_call: TRBD1; cdr3_nt: TGCAGCGTCAAGACAGGGACAAGCAATCAGCCCCAGCATTTT; cdr3_aa: CSVKTGTSNQPQHF
v_call: TRBV19; clone_size: many; j_call: TRBJ2-1; d_call: TRBD1; cdr3_nt: TGTGCCAGTAGTGAACCGGGGACAGTCAATGAGCAGTTCTTC; cdr3_aa: CASSEPGTVNEQFF
v_call: TRBV7-9; clone_size: many; j_call: TRBJ1-2; d_call: .; cdr3_nt: TGTGCCAGCAGCTCATTACTGAACTATGGCTACACCTTC; cdr3_aa: CASSSLLNYGYTF
v_call: TRBV7-9; clone_size: few; j_call: TRBJ2-1; d_call: .; cdr3_nt: TGTGCCAGCAGCTTAGCGCACCATGGAGAGCAGTTCTTC; cdr3_aa: CASSLAHHGEQFF
v_call: TRBV20-1; clone_size: few; j_call: TRBJ2-7; d_call: .; cdr3_nt: TGCAGTGCCCACGATGCTTACGAGCAGTACTTC; cdr3_aa: CSAHDAYEQYF
v_call: TRBV4-2; clone_size: many; j_call: TRBJ2-2; d_call: TRBD2; cdr3_nt: TGTGCCAGCAGCCAAGCGGCGCGACTAGCGGGGAACACCGGGGAGCTGTTTTTT; cdr3_aa: CASSQAARLAGNTGELFF
v_call: TRBV6-4; clone_size: few; j_call: TRBJ2-2; d_call: TRBD2; cdr3_nt: TGTGCCAGCAGAGCACTAGCGGGGACATCCGGGGAGCTGTTTTTT; cdr3_aa: CASRALAGTSGELFF
v_call: TRBV9; clone_size: .; j_call: TRBJ2-7; d_call: .; cdr3_nt: TGTGCCAGCAGCGTAGCGGCTTACTCCTACGAGCAGTACTTC; cdr3_aa: CASSVAAYSYEQYF
v_call: TRBV7-9; clone_size: .; j_call: TRBJ2-1; d_call: .; cdr3_nt: TGTGCCAGCAGCCTAGGGGCAGGTTACGATGAGCAGTTCTTC; cdr3_aa: CASSLGAGYDEQFF
v_call: TRBV2; clone_size: .; j_call: TRBJ2-1; d_call: .; cdr3_nt: TGTGCTACTCGTAGAGATCAGACTGGAGGGGAGCAGTTCTTC; cdr3_aa: CATRRDQTGGEQFF
v_call: TRBV30; clone_size: .; j_call: TRBJ1-2; d_call: .; cdr3_nt: TGTGCCTGGAGCCCGGACAGCTTCTATGGCTACACCTTC; cdr3_aa: CAWSPDSFYGYTF
v_call: TRBV30; clone_size: many; j_call: TRBJ2-7; d_call: .; cdr3_nt: TGTGCCTGGAGTGTACCCGGGATTGGTGAGCAGTACTTC; cdr3_aa: CAWSVPGIGEQYF
v_call: TRBV2; clone_size: .; j_call: TRBJ1-1; d_call: .; cdr3_nt: TGTGCCAGCAGTGAAATTGGGGTGAACACTGAAGCTTTCTTT; cdr3_aa: CASSEIGVNTEAFF
v_call: TRBV12-3/TRBV12-4; clone_size: .; j_call: TRBJ2-4; d_call: TRBD1; cdr3_nt: TGTGCCAGCAGTACCCCGGGACAGATCATTCAGTACTTC; cdr3_aa: CASSTPGQIIQYF
v_call: TRBV6-5; clone_size: few; j_call: TRBJ1-5; d_call: .; cdr3_nt: TGTGCCAGCAGCCGAGGGCAGGCCAATCAGCCCCAGCATTTT; cdr3_aa: CASSRGQANQPQHF
v_call: TRBV6-2/TRBV6-3; clone_size: many; j_call: TRBJ2-1; d_call: .; cdr3_nt: TGTGCCAGCAGACCCCTGACCCTTTGGAACAATGAGCAGTTCTTC; cdr3_aa: CASRPLTLWNNEQFF
v_call: TRBV12-3/TRBV12-4; clone_size: .; j_call: TRBJ2-5; d_call: .; cdr3_nt: TGTGCCAGCAGTTTAGCTCCAGGAGTATCTCAAGAGACCCAGTACTTC; cdr3_aa: CASSLAPGVSQETQYF
v_call: TRBV7-9; clone_size: .; j_call: TRBJ1-2; d_call: .; cdr3_nt: TGTGCCAGCAGCCAGGGGCACTATGGCTACACCTTC; cdr3_aa: CASSQGHYGYTF
v_call: TRBV6-5; clone_size: .; j_call: TRBJ2-1; d_call: .; cdr3_nt: TGTGCCAGCAGCCGCAGCCCAAGGGACAATGAGCAGTTCTTC; cdr3_aa: CASSRSPRDNEQFF
v_call: TRBV27; clone_size: .; j_call: TRBJ1-4; d_call: .; cdr3_nt: TGTGCCAGCGGGGCGGGGGGACTGTACGAAAAACTGTTTTTT; cdr3_aa: CASGAGGLYEKLFF
v_call: TRBV5-1; clone_size: .; j_call: TRBJ1-3; d_call: .; cdr3_nt: TGCGCCAGCAGCTTGGGCAGGGTCGGAAACACCATATATTTT; cdr3_aa: CASSLGRVGNTIYF
v_call: TRBV20-1; clone_size: few; j_call: TRBJ2-3; d_call: .; cdr3_nt: TGCAGTGCTAGATCGGGGGGCTTTGATACGCAGTATTTT; cdr3_aa: CSARSGGFDTQYF
v_call: TRBV10-3; clone_size: few; j_call: TRBJ1-1; d_call: TRBD1; cdr3_nt: TGTGCCATCAGTGAGGGACAGGGGATGAACACTGAAGCTTTCTTT; cdr3_aa: CAISEGQGMNTEAFF
v_call: TRBV7-2; clone_size: .; j_call: TRBJ2-3; d_call: TRBD2; cdr3_nt: TGTGCCAGCAGCTTAAAGGCGGGGGGCGTTTGGACAGATACGCAGTATTTT; cdr3_aa: CASSLKAGGVWTDTQYF
v_call: TRBV10-3; clone_size: .; j_call: TRBJ1-5; d_call: .; cdr3_nt: TGTGCCATCAGTGAGAGGAAGGATCAGCCCCAGCATTTT; cdr3_aa: CAISERKDQPQHF
v_call: TRBV7-9; clone_size: .; j_call: TRBJ2-7; d_call: .; cdr3_nt: TGTGCCAGCAGCATAGTGGGATCCTACGAGCAGTACTTC; cdr3_aa: CASSIVGSYEQYF
v_call: TRBV6-5; clone_size: .; j_call: TRBJ2-7; d_call: TRBD1; cdr3_nt: TGTGCCAGCAGACCGGGACAGAGGAGGGAGCAGTACTTC; cdr3_aa: CASRPGQRREQYF
v_call: TRBV6-2/TRBV6-3; clone_size: few; j_call: TRBJ1-2; d_call: .; cdr3_nt: TGTGCCGTACGGGTGAACTATGGCTACACCTTC; cdr3_aa: CAVRVNYGYTF
v_call: TRBV5-1; clone_size: few; j_call: TRBJ1-1; d_call: TRBD1; cdr3_nt: TGCGCCAGCAGCTTCTCACAGGGGAATGAAGCTTTCTTT; cdr3_aa: CASSFSQGNEAFF
v_call: TRBV25-1; clone_size: .; j_call: TRBJ1-5; d_call: TRBD1; cdr3_nt: TGTGCCAGCAGCTTTTGGTGCCGCACAGGGGATTTTAGCAATCAGCCCCAGCATTTT; cdr3_aa: CASSFWCRTGDFSNQPQHF
v_call: TRBV7-9; clone_size: many; j_call: TRBJ2-3; d_call: TRBD2; cdr3_nt: TGTGCCAGCAGCTTGGGACTAGCGGGGGGACCAGATACGCAGTATTTT; cdr3_aa: CASSLGLAGGPDTQYF
v_call: TRBV19; clone_size: few; j_call: TRBJ1-2; d_call: .; cdr3_nt: TGTGCCAGTAGTACACACGGGAACTATGGCTACACCTTC; cdr3_aa: CASSTHGNYGYTF
v_call: TRBV30; clone_size: .; j_call: TRBJ2-1; d_call: .; cdr3_nt: TGTGCCTGGAGTGACCCGTGGAGGAACAATGAGCAGTTCTTC; cdr3_aa: CAWSDPWRNNEQFF
v_call: TRBV4-3; clone_size: .; j_call: TRBJ1-6; d_call: .; cdr3_nt: TGCGCCAGCAGCCAAGAATGGAGCAGGGCGAATTCACCCCTCCACTTT; cdr3_aa: CASSQEWSRANSPLHF
v_call: TRBV18; clone_size: many; j_call: TRBJ1-1; d_call: .; cdr3_nt: TGTGCCAGCTCACCACAGGCGGTGAACACTGAAGCTTTCTTT; cdr3_aa: CASSPQAVNTEAFF